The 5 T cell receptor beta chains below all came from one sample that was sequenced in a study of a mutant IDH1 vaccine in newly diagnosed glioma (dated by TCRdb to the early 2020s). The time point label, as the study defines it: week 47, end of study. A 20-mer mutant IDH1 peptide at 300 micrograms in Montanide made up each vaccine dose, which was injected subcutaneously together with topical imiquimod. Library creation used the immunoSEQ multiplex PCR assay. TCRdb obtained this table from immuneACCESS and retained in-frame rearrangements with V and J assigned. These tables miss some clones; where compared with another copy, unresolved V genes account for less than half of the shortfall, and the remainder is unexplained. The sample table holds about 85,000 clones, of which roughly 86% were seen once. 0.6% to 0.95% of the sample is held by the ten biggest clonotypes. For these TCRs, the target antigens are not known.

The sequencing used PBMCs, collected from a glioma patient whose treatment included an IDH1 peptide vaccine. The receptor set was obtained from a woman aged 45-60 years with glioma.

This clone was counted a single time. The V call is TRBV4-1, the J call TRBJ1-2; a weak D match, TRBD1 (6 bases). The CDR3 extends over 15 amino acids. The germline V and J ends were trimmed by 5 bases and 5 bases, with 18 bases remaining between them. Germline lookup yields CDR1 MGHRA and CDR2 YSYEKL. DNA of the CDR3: TGCGCCAGCAGCTTTAACCAGGGGTTTGAGTATGGCTACACCTTC. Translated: CASSFNQGFEYGYTF.

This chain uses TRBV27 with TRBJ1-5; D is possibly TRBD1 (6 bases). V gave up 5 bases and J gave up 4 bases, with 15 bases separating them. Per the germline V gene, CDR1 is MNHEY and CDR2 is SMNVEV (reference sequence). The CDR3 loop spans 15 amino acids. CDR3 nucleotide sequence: TGTGCCAGCAGTCCTACAGGGTCTCGAAATCAGCCCCAGCATTTT. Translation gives CASSPTGSRNQPQHF.

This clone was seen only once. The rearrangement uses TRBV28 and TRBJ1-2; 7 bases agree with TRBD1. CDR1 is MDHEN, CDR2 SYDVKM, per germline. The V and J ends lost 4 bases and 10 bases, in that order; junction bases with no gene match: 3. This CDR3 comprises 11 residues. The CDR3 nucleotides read TGTGCCAGCAGTTACAGGGGTGACTACACCTTC. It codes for CASSYRGDYTF.

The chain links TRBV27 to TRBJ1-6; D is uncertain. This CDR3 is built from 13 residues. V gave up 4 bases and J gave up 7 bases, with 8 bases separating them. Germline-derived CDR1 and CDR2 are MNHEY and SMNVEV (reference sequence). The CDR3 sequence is CASSWAPNSPLHF. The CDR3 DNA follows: TGTGCCAGCAGTTGGGCTCCCAATTCACCCCTCCACTTT.

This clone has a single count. The CDR3: CASSRTSGSSYNEQFF. CDR3 sequence (DNA): TGTGCCAGCAGCCGGACTAGCGGGAGCTCCTACAATGAGCAGTTCTTC. V is TRBV27 and J is TRBJ2-1; 13 nucleotides line up with TRBD2. The junction had 2 bases not matched to a gene; V was cut back by 6 bases and J by 0 bases. Germline CDR1 reads MNHEY; CDR2 reads SMNVEV (reference sequence). This CDR3 region has 16 residues.